The 3 T cell receptor beta chains reported below all come from one sample, sequenced in a study of blood T cell repertoires in COVID-19. Using immunoSEQ multiplex PCR, the repertoire was profiled, and TCRdb retains in-frame clones only, with some absent. The data contain a few hundred thousand clones, 89% of them singletons. Sequencing used peripheral blood. The receptors were gathered from a woman aged 40 to 50 who had recovered from COVID-19.

This chain links TRBV19 with TRBJ1-1, with 7 positions matching TRBD1. The J segment lost 5 bases and the V segment lost 6 bases, leaving 6 bases of the junction unmatched. Germline assignment: CDR1 LNHDA and CDR2 SQIVND (reference sequence). This CDR3 region has 13 residues. The CDR3 region is CASRRQGGTEAFF. DNA of the CDR3: TGTGCCAGTAGGAGACAGGGTGGAACTGAAGCTTTCTTT.

This clone has just one count. The chain has TRBV10-3 and TRBJ2-5, with TRBD2 identical over 9 bases. V trimming: 5 bases; J trimming: 1 base; junction bases outside the gene matches: 5. The CDR3 runs to 15 residues. CDR1 and CDR2 (germline): ENHRY, SYGVKD. For the CDR3, the DNA is TGTGCCATCAGTCTGACTAGCGGAGCCCAAGAGACCCAGTACTTC. Amino acids: CAISLTSGAQETQYF.

The chain links TRBV30 to TRBJ2-7; 10 nucleotides match TRBD1. V shed 4 bases and J 5 bases; nucleotides not matched to a gene: 5. The CDR3 has 13 amino acids. Germline CDR1 is GTSNPN and CDR2 is SVGIG (reference sequence). The CDR3 DNA reads as TGTGCCTGGACGGGACAGGGGTTCAACGAGCAGTACTTC. Encoded protein: CAWTGQGFNEQYF.